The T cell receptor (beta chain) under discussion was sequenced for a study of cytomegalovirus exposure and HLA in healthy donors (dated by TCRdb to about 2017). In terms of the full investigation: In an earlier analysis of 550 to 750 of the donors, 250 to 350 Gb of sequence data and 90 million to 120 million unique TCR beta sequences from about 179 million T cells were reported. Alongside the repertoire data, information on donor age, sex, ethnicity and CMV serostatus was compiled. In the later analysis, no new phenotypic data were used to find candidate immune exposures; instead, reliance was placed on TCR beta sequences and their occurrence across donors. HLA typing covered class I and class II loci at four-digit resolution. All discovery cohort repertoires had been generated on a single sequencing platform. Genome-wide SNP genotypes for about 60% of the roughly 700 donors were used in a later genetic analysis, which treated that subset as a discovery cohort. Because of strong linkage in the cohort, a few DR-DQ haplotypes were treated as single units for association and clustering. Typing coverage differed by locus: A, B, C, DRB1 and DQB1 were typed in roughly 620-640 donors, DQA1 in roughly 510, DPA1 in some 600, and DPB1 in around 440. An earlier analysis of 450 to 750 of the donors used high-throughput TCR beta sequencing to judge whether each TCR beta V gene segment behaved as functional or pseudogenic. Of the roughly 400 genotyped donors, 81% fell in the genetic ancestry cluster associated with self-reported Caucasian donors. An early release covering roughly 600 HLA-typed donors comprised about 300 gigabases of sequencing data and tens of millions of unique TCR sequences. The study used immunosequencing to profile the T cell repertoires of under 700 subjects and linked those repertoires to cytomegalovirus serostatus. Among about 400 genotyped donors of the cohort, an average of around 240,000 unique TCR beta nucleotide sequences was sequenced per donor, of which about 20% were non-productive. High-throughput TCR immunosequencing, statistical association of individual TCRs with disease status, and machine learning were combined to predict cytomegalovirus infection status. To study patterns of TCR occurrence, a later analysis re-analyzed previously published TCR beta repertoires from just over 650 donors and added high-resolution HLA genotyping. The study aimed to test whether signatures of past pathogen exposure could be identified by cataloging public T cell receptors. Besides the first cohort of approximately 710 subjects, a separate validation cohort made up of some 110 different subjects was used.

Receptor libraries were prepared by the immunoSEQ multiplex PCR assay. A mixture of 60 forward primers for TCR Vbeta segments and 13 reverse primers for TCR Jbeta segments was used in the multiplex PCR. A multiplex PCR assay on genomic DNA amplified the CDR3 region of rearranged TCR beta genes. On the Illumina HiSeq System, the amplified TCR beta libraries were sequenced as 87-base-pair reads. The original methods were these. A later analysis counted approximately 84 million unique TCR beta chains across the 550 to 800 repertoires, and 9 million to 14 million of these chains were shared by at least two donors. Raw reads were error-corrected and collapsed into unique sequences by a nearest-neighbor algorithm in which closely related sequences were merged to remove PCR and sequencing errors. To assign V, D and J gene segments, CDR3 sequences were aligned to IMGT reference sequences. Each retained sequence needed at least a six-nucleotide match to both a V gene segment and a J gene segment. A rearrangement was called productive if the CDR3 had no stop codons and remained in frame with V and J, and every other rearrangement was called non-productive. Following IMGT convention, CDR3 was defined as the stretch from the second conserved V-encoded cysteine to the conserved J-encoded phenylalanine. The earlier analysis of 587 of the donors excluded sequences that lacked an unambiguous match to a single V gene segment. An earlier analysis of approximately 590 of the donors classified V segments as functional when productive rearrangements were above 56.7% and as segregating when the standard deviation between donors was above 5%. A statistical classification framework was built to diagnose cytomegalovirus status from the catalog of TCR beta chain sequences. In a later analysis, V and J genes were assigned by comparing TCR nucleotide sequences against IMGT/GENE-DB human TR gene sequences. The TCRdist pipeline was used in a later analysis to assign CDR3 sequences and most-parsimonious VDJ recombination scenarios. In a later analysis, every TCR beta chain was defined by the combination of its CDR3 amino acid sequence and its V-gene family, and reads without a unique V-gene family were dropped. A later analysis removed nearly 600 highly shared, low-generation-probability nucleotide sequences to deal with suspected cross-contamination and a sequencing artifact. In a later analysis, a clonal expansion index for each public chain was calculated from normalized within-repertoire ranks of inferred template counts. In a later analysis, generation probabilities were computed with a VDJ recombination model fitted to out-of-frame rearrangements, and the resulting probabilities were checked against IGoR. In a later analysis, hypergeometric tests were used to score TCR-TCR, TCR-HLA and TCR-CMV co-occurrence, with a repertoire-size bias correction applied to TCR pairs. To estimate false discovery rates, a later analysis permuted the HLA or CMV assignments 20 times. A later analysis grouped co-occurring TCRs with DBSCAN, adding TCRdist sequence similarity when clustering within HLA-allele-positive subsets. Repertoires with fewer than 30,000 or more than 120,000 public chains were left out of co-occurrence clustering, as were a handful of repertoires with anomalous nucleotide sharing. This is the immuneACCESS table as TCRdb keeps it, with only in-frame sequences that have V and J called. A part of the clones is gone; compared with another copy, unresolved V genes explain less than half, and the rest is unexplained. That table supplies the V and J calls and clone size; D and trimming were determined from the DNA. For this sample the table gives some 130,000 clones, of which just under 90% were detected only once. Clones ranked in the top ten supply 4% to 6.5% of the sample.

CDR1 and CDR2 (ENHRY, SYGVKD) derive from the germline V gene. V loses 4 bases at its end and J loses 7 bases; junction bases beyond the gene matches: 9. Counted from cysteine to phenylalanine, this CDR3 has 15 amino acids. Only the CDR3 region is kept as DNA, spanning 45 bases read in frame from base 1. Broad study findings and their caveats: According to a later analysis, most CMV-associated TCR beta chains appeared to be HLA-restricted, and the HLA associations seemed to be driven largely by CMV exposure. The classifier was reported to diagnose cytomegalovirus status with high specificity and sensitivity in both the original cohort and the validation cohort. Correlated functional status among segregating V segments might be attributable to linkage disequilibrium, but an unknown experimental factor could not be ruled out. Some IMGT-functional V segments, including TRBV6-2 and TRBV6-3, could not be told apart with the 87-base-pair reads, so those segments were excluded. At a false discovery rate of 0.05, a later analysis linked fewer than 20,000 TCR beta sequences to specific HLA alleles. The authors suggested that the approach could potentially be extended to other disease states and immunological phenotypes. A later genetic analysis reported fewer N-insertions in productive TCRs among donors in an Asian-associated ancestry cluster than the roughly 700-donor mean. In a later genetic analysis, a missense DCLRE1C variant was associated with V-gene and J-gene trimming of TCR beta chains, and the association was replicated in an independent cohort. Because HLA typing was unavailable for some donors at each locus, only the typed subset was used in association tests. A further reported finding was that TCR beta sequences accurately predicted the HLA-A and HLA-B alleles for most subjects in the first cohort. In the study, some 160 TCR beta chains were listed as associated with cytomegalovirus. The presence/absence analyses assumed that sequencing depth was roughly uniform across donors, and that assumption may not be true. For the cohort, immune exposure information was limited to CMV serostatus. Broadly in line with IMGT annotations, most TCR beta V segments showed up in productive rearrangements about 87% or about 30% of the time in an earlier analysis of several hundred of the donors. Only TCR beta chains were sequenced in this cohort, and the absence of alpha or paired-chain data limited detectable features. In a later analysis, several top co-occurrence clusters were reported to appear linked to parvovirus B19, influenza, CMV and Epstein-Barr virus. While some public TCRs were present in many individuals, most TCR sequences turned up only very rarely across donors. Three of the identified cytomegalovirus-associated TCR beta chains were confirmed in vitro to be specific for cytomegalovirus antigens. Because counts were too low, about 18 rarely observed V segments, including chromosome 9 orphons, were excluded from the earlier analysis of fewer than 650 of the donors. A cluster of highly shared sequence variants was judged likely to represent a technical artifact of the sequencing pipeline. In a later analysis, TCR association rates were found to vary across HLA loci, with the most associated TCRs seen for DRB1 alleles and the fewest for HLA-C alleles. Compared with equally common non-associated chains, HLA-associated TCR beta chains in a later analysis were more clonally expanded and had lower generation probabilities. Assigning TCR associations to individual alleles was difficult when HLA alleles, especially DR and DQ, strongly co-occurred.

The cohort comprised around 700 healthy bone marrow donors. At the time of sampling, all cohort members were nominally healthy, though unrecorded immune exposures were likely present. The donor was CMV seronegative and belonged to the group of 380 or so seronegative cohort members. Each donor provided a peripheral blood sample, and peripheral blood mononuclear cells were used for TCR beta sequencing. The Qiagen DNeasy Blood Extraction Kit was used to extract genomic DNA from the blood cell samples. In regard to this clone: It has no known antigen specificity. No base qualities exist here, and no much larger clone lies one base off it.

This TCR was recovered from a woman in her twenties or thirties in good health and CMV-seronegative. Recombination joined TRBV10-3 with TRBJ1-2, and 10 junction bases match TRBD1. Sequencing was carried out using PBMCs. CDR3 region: CAISADRGRGGGYTF. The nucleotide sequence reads TGTGCCATCAGTGCAGACAGGGGGCGCGGGGGTGGCTACACCTTC.